This paragraph reports one T cell receptor (beta chain). Its antigen specificity is not known. The sample holds no much larger clone one base away, and base qualities are not on file. Libraries came from PCR. Sequenced on an Illumina HiSeq 2500. TCR library preparation used molecular barcoding, with unique molecular identifiers applied to normalize quantification of the TCRbeta repertoire. TCRdb reprocessing: public reads trimmed at Q25 with fastp, clones called with MiXCR, in-frame beta chains kept. When rows share a CDR3 protein, they turn into one entry using the most common DNA and genes. The sample table shows about 110,000 distinct CDR3 sequences, and almost 6.5% are seen once. The ten biggest clones cover less than 30% of the sample. The data belong to a study of T-cell reconstitution after alpha-beta-depleted transplantation in children (dated by TCRdb to the mid-2010s). General notes on the study: Using TCR repertoire profiling, the study quantitatively followed how T-cell immune reconstitution unfolded in children after TCRalphabeta/CD19-depleted allogeneic hematopoietic cell transplantation.

This specimen's treatment or condition label, per the study, means: allogeneic hematopoietic cell transplantation with graft depleted of TCRalphabeta T cells and CD19 B cells. TCRalphabeta/CD19-depleted allogeneic hematopoietic cell grafts were given to the transplant recipients, all of whom were children. Study-level results and caveats: The apparently early recovery of alphabetaT-cell counts about two months after transplant reportedly depended on only several hundred rapidly expanded clones that came from non-depleted graft cells. In some patients, the high TCRbeta diversity seen at day 60 was put down to recipient T cells and intrathymic progenitors that had survived conditioning. Hyperexpanded clone frequencies declined over subsequent months; after one year, T-cell counts and TCRbeta diversity were mostly attributed to newly produced T cells.

The germline V gene encodes CDR1 MNHEY and CDR2 SVGAGI. The cysteine opens and the phenylalanine closes a CDR3 of 16 amino acids. Only the CDR3 portion is preserved as DNA: 48 bases, with reading frame beginning at the first base. Trimming takes 3 bases off V and 5 bases off J; junction bases not matched to a gene: 8. Specimen: PBMCs, mostly from graft donor cells, collected 360 days after TCRalphabeta/CD19-depleted stem cell transplant. This TCR came from a male patient between 2 and 10 years old who had a stem cell transplant for acute lymphoblastic leukemia, so the T cells may come from the graft donor. The chain is encoded by TRBV6-5 joined to TRBJ2-3, with 10 junctional bases fitting TRBD2. The CDR3 reads CASSYLSGGKGDTQYF. The nucleotides are TGTGCCAGCAGTTATCTTAGCGGGGGGAAAGGAGATACGCAGTATTTT.